Given below is one T cell receptor (beta chain) in context. The sample is drawn from a study of blood T cell repertoires in COVID-19. Study details: The origin of the acute and convalescent COVID-19 samples was the United States, Italy and Spain. The analysed material was cDNA or gDNA that came from T cells, B-cell-depleted T cells, or PBMCs.

Authors' data handling: The assay estimated nucleated cells by amplifying reference gene primers. Repertoires were generated with immunoSEQ multiplex PCR, while TCRdb's copy carries only in-frame clones and drops some. D and trimming were read from the DNA, whereas the V and J calls and clone size are those reported in that table. Of about 71,000 clones in the sample, roughly 83% were seen once. The CDR3 spans 15 residues. V shed 6 bases and J 6 bases; nucleotides not matched to a gene: 13. Germline V gene data show CDR1 as MNHEY and CDR2 as SVGAGI. This chain links TRBV6-5 with TRBJ2-7, with TRBD1 matching over 8 bases. The sequence was obtained from a man between 70 and 80 years old with acute or convalescent COVID-19. The sample taken for sequencing was peripheral blood. In DNA, the CDR3 is TGTGCCAGCAGCTCGCCGACAGGGGAAAAACGCGAGCAGTACTTC. It is translated as CASSSPTGEKREQYF.